This T cell receptor (beta chain) was observed in a study of metastatic and nonmetastatic thyroid tumors. As for the study in general: Malignant and benign thyroid patients had repertoires compared in peripheral blood and tumor or nodule tissue.

This clone was observed many times. TCRdb re-clonotyped the PCR reads via MiXCR. The sample lists fewer than 45,000 clones, around 21% occurring once. V was clipped by 3 bases and J by 8 bases, with 16 bases between them. The CDR3 loop spans 13 amino acids. Germline V gene sequence: CDR1 DFQATT, CDR2 SNEGSKA (reference sequence). Patients had received no treatment of any kind before thyroid surgery. V and J are TRBV20-1 and TRBJ1-2; no firm D call. Sample: blood. This receptor was identified in a female donor with papillary thyroid cancer or a benign thyroid nodule (not recorded which). Some clones in this sample may be carry-over from other donors' samples. The CDR3: CSARLGYAGGYTF. CDR3 DNA: TGCAGTGCTAGGTTGGGCTACGCGGGGGGCTACACCTTC.